What follows are 29 T cell receptor beta chains derived from one specimen sequenced in a study of blood T cell repertoires in COVID-19. Generated by immunoSEQ multiplex PCR, the TCRdb table keeps only in-frame clones and is missing some. The table has about 170,000 clones, just under 95% seen once; the top ten hold around 4.6%. Material: peripheral blood. The receptors shown here come from a woman in her forties or fifties with acute or convalescent COVID-19.

The chain links TRBV27 to TRBJ2-2, with D maybe TRBD2 (7 bases). Trimming shortened V by 2 bases and J by 7 bases, and 20 bases separated the two germline ends. Germline loops: CDR1 MNHEY, CDR2 SMNVEV (reference sequence). The CDR3 totals 17 residues. CDR3 residues: CASSLLFWAGEGGELFF. The CDR3, as DNA: TGTGCCAGCAGTTTACTCTTTTGGGCAGGGGAGGGCGGGGAGCTGTTTTTT.

This rearrangement joins TRBV7-9 to TRBJ2-1; TRBD2 is a possible D gene (5 bases). Germline loops: CDR1 SEHNR, CDR2 FQNEAQ (reference sequence). Trimming shortened V by 5 bases and J by 6 bases, and 11 bases separated the two germline ends. This CDR3 region has 13 residues. CDR3 coding DNA: TGTGCCAGCAGCCCCGGACTCCCCAATGAGCAGTTCTTC. This gives the protein CASSPGLPNEQFF.

The genes are TRBV19 and TRBJ1-5; D ambiguous. This CDR3 spans 15 amino acids. Looked up from germline, CDR1 is LNHDA and CDR2 is SQIVND (reference sequence). Deletions cut 0 bases from V and 3 bases from J, with 9 bases between. Written as DNA, the CDR3 is TGTGCCAGTAGTATAGAGTTCTGGGCCAATCAGCCCCAGCATTTT. Encoded protein: CASSIEFWANQPQHF.

V usage is TRBV7-9 and J usage is TRBJ1-2, with D maybe TRBD1 (6 bases). The CDR3 covers 19 residues. The V gene's germline CDR1 is SEHNR and CDR2 FQNEAQ (reference sequence). V was clipped by 2 bases and J by 4 bases, with 26 bases between them. The CDR3 spells CASSLQGSYGQQDSYGYTF. As DNA, the CDR3 is TGTGCCAGCAGCTTACAAGGCTCGTACGGACAGCAAGATTCCTATGGCTACACCTTC. The entire variable domain, with the rest obtained from reference TRBV7-9 and TRBJ1-2, is as follows: DTGVSQNPRHKITKRGQNVTFRCDPISEHNRLYWYRQTLGQGPEFLTYFQNEAQLEKSRLLSDRFSAERPKGSFSTLEIQRTEQGDSAMYLCASSLQGSYGQQDSYGYTFGSGTRLTVV.

The chain recombines TRBV24-1 with TRBJ2-3; D is uncertain. Germline V CDR1 and CDR2: KGHDR, SFDVKD. Trimming pared 3 bases from V and 6 bases from J, leaving 9 bases between. The CDR3 is made up of 13 amino acids. The chain's CDR3 is CATSDRMRDTQYF. The CDR3, as DNA: TGTGCCACCAGTGATCGTATGCGGGATACGCAGTATTTT.

The rearrangement links TRBV3-1 (or the pseudogene TRBV3-2) to TRBJ1-1; D is perhaps TRBD1 (6 bases). Trimming cost V 4 bases and J 6 bases, with 21 bases left between them. The CDR3 extends over 16 amino acids. The germline CDR1 and CDR2 sequences are LGHDT and YNNKEL (reference sequence). CDR3 residues: CASSPAPGGARPEAFF. CDR3 nucleotide sequence: TGTGCCAGCAGCCCAGCCCCCGGGGGGGCTAGGCCTGAAGCTTTCTTT.

CDR3 in amino acids: CASSSRTSGGSEQFF. CDR3 nucleotide sequence: TGCGCCAGCAGCTCCCGGACTAGCGGGGGAAGTGAGCAGTTCTTC. This sequence joins TRBV5-1 and TRBJ2-1; 13 bases agree with TRBD2. Germline values: CDR1 SGHRS, CDR2 YFSETQ. J lost 9 bases, V lost 3 bases, and 6 bases had no gene match. This CDR3 is 15 amino acids long.

The chain is built from TRBV4-2 and TRBJ2-2, with a weak D call TRBD1 (5 bases). The CDR3 extends over 15 amino acids. V lost 0 bases, J lost 8 bases, and 13 bases lay in between. Germline assignment: CDR1 LGHNA and CDR2 YNFKEQ. CDR3 DNA sequence: TGTGCCAGCAGCCAAGAGACAGCTTCTAGGGGGGAGCTGTTTTTT. Translated: CASSQETASRGELFF.

For this clone: One junction end does not reproduce the germline sequence, and a read error may be involved. The genes are TRBV3-1 (or the pseudogene TRBV3-2) and TRBJ1-1; 7 bases match TRBD1. This CDR3 region has 15 residues. Germline V gene lookup returns CDR1 LGHDT and CDR2 YNNKEL (reference sequence). The CDR3 region is CASSQDKAGGTEGFF. CDR3 in DNA: TGTGCCAGCAGCCAAGATAAGGCAGGGGGAACCGAAGGTTTCTTT.

This chain links TRBV18 with TRBJ2-3; D remains unclear. CDR3 size: 12 residues. Trimming shortened V by 4 bases and J by 3 bases, and 5 bases separated the two germline ends. Germline V gives CDR1 KGHSH, CDR2 LQKENI. CDR3 amino acids: CASSRKTDTQYF. CDR3 nucleotide sequence: TGTGCCAGCTCACGTAAAACAGATACGCAGTATTTT.

The rearrangement uses TRBV7-8 and TRBJ2-7; D may be TRBD2 (6 bases). The CDR3 totals 14 residues. V lost 2 bases, J lost 2 bases, and 10 bases lay in between. The germline V gene has CDR1 SGHVS and CDR2 FQNEAQ. In DNA form, the CDR3 reads TGTGCCAGCAGCTTACGGGAGTTAACCTACGAGCAGTACTTC. Protein: CASSLRELTYEQYF.

The CDR3: CASSPQAGNSPLHF. CDR3 bases: TGTGCCAGCAGCCCCCAGGCAGGCAATTCACCCCTCCACTTT. V and J are TRBV11-2 and TRBJ1-6; D unclear. V gave up 5 bases and J gave up 7 bases, with 12 bases separating them. This CDR3 has 14 residues. Germline V gene sequence: CDR1 SGHAT, CDR2 FQNNGV.

This chain connects TRBV19 to TRBJ1-5; 9 bases match TRBD1. Per the germline V gene, CDR1 is LNHDA and CDR2 is SQIVND (reference sequence). This CDR3 contains 16 residues. V shed 5 bases, J shed 1 base, and the junction held 6 bases outside the gene matches. CDR3 DNA: TGTGCCAGTAGTGACACAGGGGGCCTGAGCAATCAGCCCCAGCATTTT. Its protein is CASSDTGGLSNQPQHF.

The chain combines TRBV19 with TRBJ1-2; TRBD1 agrees at 8 bases. Germline loops: CDR1 LNHDA, CDR2 SQIVND (reference sequence). CDR3 size: 16 residues. V lost 5 bases and J lost 2; bases outside the gene matches: 10. The CDR3 nucleotides are TGTGCCAGTAGTGCGCAACAGGGGGGCACGAACTATGGCTACACCTTC. Translation: CASSAQQGGTNYGYTF.

The chain uses TRBV7-2 and TRBJ1-2; no definite D call. The CDR3 is 15 amino acids. The V end was cut by 1 base, the J end by 2 bases, with 11 bases between. Per germline, CDR1 SGHTA and CDR2 FQGNSA. CDR3 nucleotides: TGTGCCAGCAGCTTAGGTCCCTTGTCCAACTATGGCTACACCTTC. Protein product: CASSLGPLSNYGYTF.

The chain recombines TRBV19 with TRBJ1-3; no reliable D call. This CDR3 spans 12 amino acids. Germline values: CDR1 LNHDA, CDR2 SQIVND (reference sequence). Trimming removed 10 bases at V and 4 bases at J, with 11 bases between. The DNA of the CDR3 is TGTGCCACCCTTCAGTACGGAAACACCATATATTTT. This codes for CATLQYGNTIYF.

This rearrangement joins TRBV12-5 to TRBJ1-1; 7 nucleotides agree with TRBD1. Trimming took 3 bases from V and 4 from J; bases not matched to a gene: 5. The CDR3 covers 14 residues. Germline CDR1 and CDR2: LGHNT and FRNRAP. CDR3 sequence reads: CASGFANRGTEAFF. The CDR3 region has the DNA TGTGCTAGTGGTTTTGCAAACAGGGGCACTGAAGCTTTCTTT. The complete variable domain, with remaining parts taken from reference TRBV12-5 and TRBJ1-1, reads DARVTQTPRHKVTEMGQEVTMRCQPILGHNTVFWYRQTMMQGLELLAYFRNRAPLDDSGMPKDRFSAEMPDATLATLKIQPSEPRDSAVYFCASGFANRGTEAFFGQGTRLTVV.

The table lists this clone with a count of one. This chain connects TRBV7-9 to TRBJ1-2, with TRBD1 matching over 9 bases. Germline CDR1 and CDR2: SEHNR and FQNEAQ (reference sequence). With V trimmed by 5 bases and J by 2 bases, 9 bases remained unmatched. The CDR3 length is 16 residues. The CDR3 loop reads CASSLSQGQGNYGYTF. DNA of the CDR3: TGTGCCAGCAGCCTCTCGCAAGGACAGGGGAACTATGGCTACACCTTC. The full variable domain, in which reference TRBV7-9 and TRBJ1-2 provide the parts outside the CDR3, is DTGVSQNPRHKITKRGQNVTFRCDPISEHNRLYWYRQTLGQGPEFLTYFQNEAQLEKSRLLSDRFSAERPKGSFSTLEIQRTEQGDSAMYLCASSLSQGQGNYGYTFGSGTRLTVV.

This chain connects TRBV24-1 to TRBJ2-7; 8 bases are a match to TRBD1. The CDR3 sequence is 16 residues long. CDR1 is KGHDR and CDR2 is SFDVKD in the germline V gene. J was trimmed by 0 bases and V by 4 bases; bases with no gene match: 7. The CDR3 sequence is CATSDGQGASSYEQYF. CDR3 nucleotide sequence: TGTGCCACCAGTGACGGACAGGGCGCGAGCTCCTACGAGCAGTACTTC.

This rearrangement joins TRBV5-1 to TRBJ2-1, with 7 bases aligning to TRBD2. The germline V gene encodes CDR1 SGHRS and CDR2 YFSETQ. V trimming: 4 bases; J trimming: 4 bases; junction bases outside the gene matches: 8. This CDR3 spans 15 amino acids. CDR3 sequence: CASSVSGGMYNEQFF. The CDR3 region has the DNA TGCGCCAGCAGCGTCTCCGGGGGGATGTACAATGAGCAGTTCTTC.

This clone was observed a single time. This chain uses TRBV10-3 with TRBJ1-4, with TRBD1 matching 8 bases. With V trimmed by 4 bases and J by 5 bases, 0 bases remained unmatched. The CDR3 contains 13 residues. Germline CDR1 and CDR2: ENHRY and SYGVKD. CDR3 bases: TGTGCCATCAGTGGGGACAGGAATGAAAAACTGTTTTTT. Protein product: CAISGDRNEKLFF.

The chain carries TRBV30 and TRBJ1-1; possible D gene TRBD1, 6 bases. Per the germline V gene, CDR1 is GTSNPN and CDR2 is SVGIG (reference sequence). The germline V and J ends were trimmed by 2 bases and 7 bases, with 23 bases remaining between them. CDR3 length: 16 residues. CDR3 coding DNA: TGTGCCTGGAGTACATTAGGGGGTCGTGGAGGCGTTGAAGCTTTCTTT. Translated: CAWSTLGGRGGVEAFF.

The CDR3 coding sequence is TGTGCCACCAGGGAGGGGGGCACTGAAGCTTTCTTT. Translated: CATREGGTEAFF. The J gene is TRBJ1-1, the V gene TRBV19; tentatively, D is TRBD1 (6 bases). The V gene's germline CDR1 is LNHDA and CDR2 SQIVND (reference sequence). Deletions cut 10 bases from V and 4 bases from J, with 13 bases between. CDR3 length: 12 residues.

Concerning this clone: Other DNA sequences in this specimen translate into the identical CDR3. CDR3 region: CASSPGSAYEQYF. The DNA for the CDR3 is TGTGCCAGCTCACCAGGCTCCGCCTACGAGCAGTACTTC. The rearrangement uses TRBV18 and TRBJ2-7; no clear D gene. This CDR3 contains 13 residues. V was shortened by 2 bases and J by 2 bases, with 7 bases between the two germline ends. Germline V gene sequence: CDR1 KGHSH, CDR2 LQKENI.

With regard to this clone: A read error may account for a junction end that differs from germline. This rearrangement joins TRBV28 to TRBJ2-5, with TRBD2 matching 11 bases. Germline V gene data show CDR1 as MDHEN and CDR2 as SYDVKM. The CDR3 runs 13 residues. The CDR3 region is CRVSGRVVETQYF. The CDR3 region has the DNA TGCAGAGTTAGCGGGAGGGTAGTAGAGACCCAGTACTTC.

Only one count was recorded for this clone. V gene TRBV4-1 combines with J gene TRBJ2-1, with 8 bases lining up with TRBD1. Germline trimming cut 5 bases from V and 5 bases from J; bases unmatched to any gene: 5. CDR1 MGHRA and CDR2 YSYEKL come from the germline V gene. This CDR3 spans 14 amino acids. The CDR3 region has the DNA TGCGCCAGCAGCATCTCGACAGGGGACAATGAGCAGTTCTTC. As protein: CASSISTGDNEQFF.

This clone was seen once. The chain recombines TRBV7-9 with TRBJ2-7, with D maybe TRBD1 (6 bases). V was clipped by 2 bases and J by 1 base, with 9 bases between them. This CDR3 is 14 amino acids long. Germline V CDR1 and CDR2: SEHNR, FQNEAQ (reference sequence). The CDR3 DNA reads TGTGCCAGCAGCTTAACAGGGAATTCCTACGAGCAGTACTTC. Its protein is CASSLTGNSYEQYF.

J is TRBJ2-3 and V is TRBV24-1; no clear D gene. Deletions cut 5 bases from V and 6 bases from J, with 14 bases between. The CDR3 runs to 14 residues. Germline V lookup: CDR1 KGHDR, CDR2 SFDVKD. For the CDR3, the DNA is TGTGCCACCAGTGTCGCCGCCGGCAGGGATACGCAGTATTTT. Residues: CATSVAAGRDTQYF.

This chain joins TRBV5-1 and TRBJ2-5; tentatively, D is TRBD2 (6 bases). Trimming pared 4 bases from V and 0 bases from J, leaving 25 bases between. The CDR3 has 19 amino acids. The germline gives CDR1 SGHRS, CDR2 YFSETQ. The CDR3 nucleotides read TGCGCCAGCAGCAGGGGAGGAATCAGCGGGCTAAGGTACCAAGAGACCCAGTACTTC. The encoded protein is CASSRGGISGLRYQETQYF.